The T cell receptor beta chain under discussion was sequenced for a study of hypomethylating agent response in myelodysplastic syndrome. Broader study findings: Whether shared GLIPH2 clusters recognize novel MDS antigens was not confirmed.

Concerning this clone itself: The antigen is not known.

The data were produced by immunoSEQ multiplex PCR, yet TCRdb's version contains in-frame clones alone and is incomplete. The table shows about 6,200 clones, with about four fifths occurring only once. Germline lookup yields CDR1 SGHVS and CDR2 FQNEAQ. The V end was cut by 8 bases, the J end by 5 bases, with 15 bases between. CDR3 length equals 13 residues. The chain links TRBV7-8 to TRBJ2-5; D possibly corresponds to TRBD2 (5 bases). The receptor was derived from a human donor with myelodysplastic syndrome. The sequenced sample was bone marrow, obtained before or after starting hypomethylating agent treatment for myelodysplastic syndrome (not recorded which). The CDR3 sequence: CASSEGSEETQYF. The CDR3 DNA reads as TGTGCCAGCTCCGAGGGATCCGAGGAGACCCAGTACTTC.